These 10 T cell receptor beta chains were sequenced from one sample in a study of CD8 T cells in Susac syndrome. Roughly 0.45 to 1 ug RNA was reverse transcribed with random hexamers. TCRdb reprocessed the immunoSEQ multiplex PCR reads with MiXCR, giving one entry per CDR3 protein. The data hold 120,000 to 150,000 distinct CDR3 sequences, with nearly 95% observed a single time. The sample comprised CD8+ T cells from PBMCs. Receptor source: a human donor in good health.

The chain has TRBV9 and TRBJ2-1, with D perhaps being TRBD1 or TRBD2 (5 bases each). This CDR3 has 15 amino acids. The ends were cut back, 0 bases at V and 3 bases at J, with 10 bases in the middle. Germline V gene sequence: CDR1 SGDLS, CDR2 YYNGEE. The CDR3 DNA sequence: TGTGCCAGCAGCGTAGAATTGGGGGTCTACAATGAGCAGTTCTTC. It codes for CASSVELGVYNEQFF.

This clonotype turned up a few times. V and J are TRBV30 and TRBJ2-7; the D gene is possibly TRBD2 (5 bases). The CDR3 runs 12 residues. V shed 7 bases and J shed 4 bases, with 14 bases lying between them. Per the germline V gene, CDR1 is GTSNPN and CDR2 is SVGIG (reference sequence). Here the CDR3 reads CAFGVLGYEQYF. The CDR3 DNA follows: TGTGCCTTCGGGGTTCTTGGTTACGAGCAGTACTTC.

Written as DNA, the CDR3 is TGTGCCAGCAGCGTCAGGGCTTTTGTAGATCAGCCCCAGCATTTT. Translation: CASSVRAFVDQPQHF. V usage is TRBV13 and J usage is TRBJ1-5; D might be TRBD1 (5 bases). V lost 5 bases to trimming and J lost 5 bases, with 16 bases between them. The germline V gene has CDR1 PRHDT and CDR2 FYEKMQ (reference sequence). This CDR3 comprises 15 residues.

The chain joins TRBV7-9 to TRBJ2-3; 7 bases agree with TRBD2. Germline assignment: CDR1 SEHNR and CDR2 FQNEAQ (reference sequence). V lost 6 bases and J lost 5; bases outside the gene matches: 5. The length of the CDR3 is 13 residues. The CDR3 spells CASSRLARDTQYF. CDR3 sequence (DNA): TGTGCCAGCAGTCGACTAGCCCGAGATACGCAGTATTTT. The full variable domain, in which reference TRBV7-9 and TRBJ2-3 provide the parts outside the CDR3, is DTGVSQNPRHKITKRGQNVTFRCDPISEHNRLYWYRQTLGQGPEFLTYFQNEAQLEKSRLLSDRFSAERPKGSFSTLEIQRTEQGDSAMYLCASSRLARDTQYFGPGTRLTVL.

This clonotype was seen a single time. The CDR3 sequence is CASSQSGGGFLEQYF. For the CDR3, the DNA is TGTGCCAGCAGCCAATCGGGGGGAGGGTTCCTCGAGCAGTACTTC. The chain links TRBV9 to TRBJ2-7; 7 nucleotides agree with TRBD2. The V segment lost 4 bases and the J segment 6 bases; nucleotides outside the gene matches: 13. This CDR3 region has 15 residues. Germline V gene sequence: CDR1 SGDLS, CDR2 YYNGEE.

The V gene is TRBV30, the J gene TRBJ2-7, with D perhaps assigned TRBD1 or TRBD2 (6 bases each). CDR1 and CDR2 from the germline V gene are GTSNPN and SVGIG (reference sequence). This CDR3 has 14 amino acids. The germline V and J ends were trimmed by 0 bases and 3 bases, with 12 bases remaining between them. This CDR3 reads CAWSVWGADYEQYF. The CDR3 DNA reads TGTGCCTGGAGTGTTTGGGGGGCGGACTACGAGCAGTACTTC.

This chain connects TRBV30 to TRBJ2-7; D unclear. V dropped 8 bases and J dropped 2 bases, with 16 bases sitting between them. This CDR3 region has 13 residues. Germline V CDR1 and CDR2: GTSNPN, SVGIG (reference sequence). In nucleotides, the CDR3 is TGTGCCGGGTCGGGCCCGCCAGCCTACGAGCAGTACTTC. This codes for CAGSGPPAYEQYF.

This sequence joins TRBV28 and TRBJ2-1; the match to TRBD2 covers 13 bases. This CDR3 comprises 16 residues. CDR1 is MDHEN, CDR2 SYDVKM, per germline. The junction had 5 bases not matched to a gene; V was cut back by 5 bases and J by 4 bases. DNA for the CDR3: TGTGCCAGCAGTAAACTAGCGGGAGGGGGGTACAATGAGCAGTTCTTC. Its protein product is CASSKLAGGGYNEQFF. The full variable domain, in which reference TRBV28 and TRBJ2-1 provide the parts outside the CDR3, is DVKVTQSSRYLVKRTGEKVFLECVQDMDHENMFWYRQDPGLGLRLIYFSYDVKMKEKGDIPEGYSVSREKKERFSLILESASTNQTSMYLCASSKLAGGGYNEQFFGPGTRLTVL.

This sequence joins TRBV19 and TRBJ2-5, with D unclear. V was pared by 6 bases and J by 4 bases, with 9 bases between. Germline V gives CDR1 LNHDA, CDR2 SQIVND (reference sequence). The CDR3 consists of 12 residues. CDR3 loop: CASSRPGETQYF. DNA of the CDR3: TGTGCCAGTAGCAGACCGGGAGAGACCCAGTACTTC.

The V call is TRBV27, the J call TRBJ2-3, with a tentative D call TRBD1 (5 bases). This CDR3 has 13 residues. Germline V gene lookup returns CDR1 MNHEY and CDR2 SMNVEV (reference sequence). Trimming removed 4 bases from V and 5 bases from J, with 10 bases in between. In DNA form, the CDR3 reads TGTGCCAGCAGTTCCGACCAGGGAGATACGCAGTATTTT. This sequence encodes CASSSDQGDTQYF.